This entry concerns a single TCR beta chain. Its target is unknown. This sample was taken from a study of cytomegalovirus exposure and HLA in healthy donors. General observations from the study: Sequences of the TCR beta chain were said to predict the HLA-A and HLA-B alleles of most subjects accurately.

The CDR3 length is 13 residues. Trimming took 3 bases from V and 5 from J, leaving 10 bases between them. Germline assignment: CDR1 LNHDA and CDR2 SQIVND (reference sequence). PCR involved 60 Vbeta and 13 Jbeta primers. Libraries were prepared by immunoSEQ multiplex PCR; TCRdb keeps only in-frame clonotypes and omits some of them. Of 130,000 or so clones in the sample, roughly three quarters were seen once. Sequences were obtained from PBMCs. The chain employs TRBV19 and TRBJ1-1; D gene unclear. The clonotype was recovered from a woman aged 55-69 years in good health and CMV-seronegative. CDR3 amino acids: CASSMERRTEAFF. In nucleotides, the CDR3 is TGTGCCAGTAGTATGGAGAGAAGGACTGAAGCTTTCTTT.